There are many counts of the clone carrying this TCR beta chain. TCRdb reprocessed the 5' RACE reads via MiXCR and lists one record per CDR3 protein. Among some 250,000 distinct CDR3 sequences, approximately 3.8% were seen once, and the ten largest hold 15% to 20%. The data belong to a study of T cells after yellow fever vaccination. Germline assignment: CDR1 SGHVS and CDR2 FQNEAQ. There are 18 residues in the CDR3. The V end lost 2 bases, the J end lost 4 bases, and 18 bases lay between the germline ends. The V call is TRBV7-8, the J call TRBJ2-6, with D maybe TRBD2 (5 bases). The sample in question was PBMCs, obtained 15 days after the yellow fever booster vaccination. This TCR derives from a man between 18 and 29 years old who received the YFV17D yellow fever vaccine. Here the CDR3 reads CASSLRLGSNSGANVLTF. The CDR3 region has the DNA TGTGCCAGCAGCTTACGTTTAGGGAGTAATTCCGGGGCCAACGTCCTGACTTTC.